Shown below are 11 T cell receptor beta chains from a single sample sequenced in a study of cytomegalovirus exposure and HLA in healthy donors. 13 Jbeta primers and 60 Vbeta primers were used for the PCR. Sequenced by immunoSEQ multiplex PCR; TCRdb stores in-frame clones only, minus some. There are 210,000 or so clones in the sample; around 80% occur only once, and around 0.45% lies in the top ten. Sample: PBMCs. The receptors derive from a boy between 10 and 17 years old in good health and CMV-seronegative.

This chain uses TRBV7-9 with TRBJ2-4; 12 positions match TRBD2. This CDR3 region has 18 residues. Germline values: CDR1 SEHNR, CDR2 FQNEAQ (reference sequence). J was trimmed by 3 bases and V by 2 bases; bases with no gene match: 8. CDR3 sequence reads: CASSLTPTSGGGKNIQYF. The CDR3 DNA is TGTGCCAGCAGCTTAACCCCGACTAGCGGGGGAGGCAAAAACATTCAGTACTTC.

The rearrangement uses TRBV7-9 and TRBJ2-3; 9 bases match TRBD2. Germline lookup yields CDR1 SEHNR and CDR2 FQNEAQ (reference sequence). The CDR3 consists of 14 residues. V dropped 4 bases and J dropped 3; count of bases not matched to a gene: 2. The CDR3 region has the DNA TGTGCCAGCAGCTCCCTAGCGGGGACAGATACGCAGTATTTT. Translating gives CASSSLAGTDTQYF.

The rearrangement links TRBV19 to TRBJ2-7, with D tentatively TRBD2 (6 bases). The CDR3 consists of 16 residues. Germline V CDR1 and CDR2: LNHDA, SQIVND (reference sequence). V gave up 4 bases and J gave up 5 bases, with 21 bases separating them. CDR3: CASSRGTGGKFDEQYF. DNA of the CDR3: TGTGCCAGTAGTAGGGGAACAGGAGGGAAATTCGACGAGCAGTACTTC.

The genes are TRBV27 and TRBJ2-7; no clear D. This CDR3 contains 11 residues. Trimming left V 5 bases short and J 3 bases short, with 5 bases between. The germline CDR1 and CDR2 sequences are MNHEY and SMNVEV (reference sequence). In nucleotides, the CDR3 is TGTGCCAGCAGTCCGGGCTACGAGCAGTACTTC. Its protein product is CASSPGYEQYF.

DNA for the CDR3: TGTGCCAGTGCCCCGTATCGGGGAGAGACCCAGTACTTC. Its protein product is CASAPYRGETQYF. The V gene is TRBV6-1, the J gene TRBJ2-5; weak D call: TRBD2 (5 bases). Germline V gene data show CDR1 as MNHNS and CDR2 as SASEGT. This CDR3 has 13 residues. V dropped 9 bases and J dropped 4 bases, with 15 bases sitting between them.

V gene TRBV5-6 combines with J gene TRBJ2-2; weak D call: TRBD2 (5 bases). This CDR3 is built from 16 residues. Germline CDR1 is SGHDT and CDR2 is YYEEEE. V lost 0 bases, J lost 0 bases, and 9 bases lay in between. The DNA for the CDR3 is TGTGCCAGCAGCTTGGGGCCCGGGGCGAACACCGGGGAGCTGTTTTTT. This codes for CASSLGPGANTGELFF.

The chain recombines TRBV11-2 with TRBJ2-1; 12 nucleotides line up with TRBD2. This CDR3 has 16 amino acids. Germline CDR1 is SGHAT and CDR2 is FQNNGV. The V gene end was trimmed by 4 bases and the J gene end by 2 bases; junction bases not matched to a gene: 3. The CDR3 nucleotides are TGTGCCAGCAGCTCGGCTAGCGGGGGGGCCTACAATGAGCAGTTCTTC. Translation: CASSSASGGAYNEQFF.

The chain combines TRBV19 with TRBJ2-3; 8 bases match TRBD2. V was pared by 6 bases and J by 1 base, with 0 bases of the junction left unmatched. From germline, CDR1 is LNHDA and CDR2 SQIVND (reference sequence). The CDR3 spans 13 residues. CDR3 amino acids: CASRGLGTDTQYF. As DNA, the CDR3 is TGTGCCAGTAGGGGACTAGGCACAGATACGCAGTATTTT.

The V and J genes are TRBV5-6 and TRBJ2-1, with 8 bases matching TRBD1. V gave up 1 base and J gave up 2 bases; unmatched junction bases: 2. The germline V gene encodes CDR1 SGHDT and CDR2 YYEEEE. This CDR3 spans 15 amino acids. CDR3 nucleotides: TGTGCCAGCAGCTTGCGGGACAGGCCCTACAATGAGCAGTTCTTC. It specifies CASSLRDRPYNEQFF.

This sequence joins TRBV9 and TRBJ2-1; the match to TRBD1 covers 7 bases. V gave up 3 bases and J gave up 3 bases; unmatched junction bases: 9. The length of the CDR3 is 16 residues. CDR1 and CDR2 (germline): SGDLS, YYNGEE. Here the CDR3 DNA reads TGTGCCAGCAGCGAGGGGGCCCCTAACCTCTACAATGAGCAGTTCTTC. Translation: CASSEGAPNLYNEQFF.

J is TRBJ1-1 and V is TRBV23-1, with D uncertain. TRBV23-1 is labeled an ORF, and its function is uncertain. V lost 4 bases and J lost 5, with 5 bases in between. This CDR3 comprises 11 residues. The CDR3: CASSPRTEAFF. The CDR3 DNA is TGCGCCAGCAGTCCGCGAACTGAAGCTTTCTTT.